These 21 T cell receptor beta chains came from one sample sequenced in a study of T cell changes during pregnancy in multiple sclerosis. Generated by immunoSEQ multiplex PCR, the TCRdb table keeps only in-frame clones and is missing some. The data show tens of thousands of clones, with more than 90% seen just once and around 0.4% held by the top ten. Sequenced here: CD4+ T cells from peripheral blood mononuclear cells, sampled before pregnancy. These TCRs come from a female donor with multiple sclerosis, enrolled in a pregnancy study.

The chain uses TRBV6-6 and TRBJ2-7; a possible D gene is TRBD2 (6 bases). Deletions cut 4 bases from V and 0 bases from J, with 13 bases between. In germline, CDR1 is MNHNY, CDR2 SVGAGI (reference sequence). The CDR3 spans 15 residues. In DNA form, the CDR3 reads TGTGCCAGCAGTTCGCCGGGACTCACCTCCTACGAGCAGTACTTC. Amino acids: CASSSPGLTSYEQYF.

The chain has TRBV27 and TRBJ2-7; D uncertain. The CDR3 has 12 residues. V was shortened by 5 bases and J by 3 bases, with 8 bases between the two germline ends. CDR1 and CDR2 (germline): MNHEY, SMNVEV (reference sequence). The CDR3 DNA reads as TGTGCCAGCAGTAACGTCGGCTACGAGCAGTACTTC. It translates to CASSNVGYEQYF.

V is TRBV5-1 and J is TRBJ2-5; 11 bases map to TRBD2. After removal of 0 bases from V and 0 bases from J, the junction contained 1 base not matched to a gene. Looked up from germline, CDR1 is SGHRS and CDR2 is YFSETQ. CDR3 length equals 16 residues. CDR3 region: CASSLGLAGNQETQYF. The DNA for the CDR3 is TGCGCCAGCAGCTTGGGACTAGCGGGGAACCAAGAGACCCAGTACTTC.

This clone came up once. This rearrangement joins TRBV7-9 to TRBJ1-5, with 10 nucleotides matching TRBD1. The junction had 5 bases not matched to a gene; V was cut back by 4 bases and J by 5 bases. This CDR3 has 15 amino acids. From germline, CDR1 is SEHNR and CDR2 FQNEAQ (reference sequence). This chain's CDR3 is CASSSTGGADQPQHF. In DNA, the CDR3 is TGTGCCAGCAGCTCGACAGGGGGCGCAGATCAGCCCCAGCATTTT.

This clone has just one count. The CDR3 sequence is CAWSYGGRNTEAFF. The CDR3 DNA follows: TGTGCCTGGAGTTACGGCGGGAGGAACACTGAAGCTTTCTTT. The V gene is TRBV30, the J gene TRBJ1-1, with D hard to call. From germline, CDR1 is GTSNPN and CDR2 SVGIG (reference sequence). CDR3 length: 14 amino acids. Deletions cut 2 bases from V and 1 base from J, with 11 bases between. The full variable domain, completed using reference TRBV30 and TRBJ1-1, is SQTIHQWPATLVQPVGSPLSLECTVEGTSNPNLYWYRQAAGRGLQLLFYSVGIGQISSEVPQNLSASRPQDRQFILSSKKLLLSDSGFYLCAWSYGGRNTEAFFGQGTRLTVV.

V and J are TRBV7-9 and TRBJ2-7; 8 positions match TRBD1. This CDR3 is built from 14 residues. The J segment lost 9 bases and the V segment lost 7 bases, leaving 14 bases of the junction unmatched. Per the germline V gene, CDR1 is SEHNR and CDR2 is FQNEAQ (reference sequence). As DNA, the CDR3 is TGTGCCAGCATCAAGCACGGGACAGGTACTATGCAGTACTTC. Translated, it gives CASIKHGTGTMQYF.

The J gene is TRBJ1-5, the V gene TRBV6-5; TRBD1 aligns across 8 bases. The CDR3 loop spans 14 amino acids. The V segment lost 6 bases and the J segment 2 bases; nucleotides outside the gene matches: 3. Germline V gene data show CDR1 as MNHEY and CDR2 as SVGAGI. CDR3 sequence reads: CASSPDRGNQPQHF. In nucleotides, the CDR3 is TGTGCCAGCAGCCCGGACAGGGGCAATCAGCCCCAGCATTTT.

The chain is built from TRBV10-3 and TRBJ2-7, with 7 bases aligning to TRBD2. The CDR3 spans 13 residues. CDR1 and CDR2 from the germline V gene are ENHRY and SYGVKD. V lost 7 bases to trimming and J lost 3 bases; unmatched junction nucleotides: 6. This chain's CDR3 is CAIKVASGYEQYF. The CDR3 DNA reads as TGTGCCATCAAGGTCGCTAGCGGCTACGAGCAGTACTTC.

This clone was seen just once. V and J are TRBV20-1 and TRBJ1-1; a weak D match, TRBD1 (6 bases). CDR3 length: 11 residues. Trimming cost V 3 bases and J 8 bases, with 10 bases left between them. From germline, CDR1 is DFQATT and CDR2 SNEGSKA (reference sequence). DNA of the CDR3: TGCAGTGCTAGTCGGACAGCCGAAGCTTTCTTT. It is translated as CSASRTAEAFF.

CDR3 sequence (DNA): TGTGCCTGGAGTGGGAATACAGGGCCCAAGGAGACCCAGTACTTC. It specifies CAWSGNTGPKETQYF. The chain carries TRBV30 and TRBJ2-5; TRBD1 is a possible D gene (6 bases). The CDR3 length is 15 residues. The V gene's germline CDR1 is GTSNPN and CDR2 SVGIG (reference sequence). Trimming took 1 base from V and 5 from J, leaving 17 bases between them. Looking up the rest from reference TRBV30 and TRBJ2-5 gives the full variable domain: SQTIHQWPATLVQPVGSPLSLECTVEGTSNPNLYWYRQAAGRGLQLLFYSVGIGQISSEVPQNLSASRPQDRQFILSSKKLLLSDSGFYLCAWSGNTGPKETQYFGPGTRLLVL.

J is TRBJ1-2 and V is TRBV6-5; 9 nucleotides match TRBD1. Unmatched junction bases numbered 6, after V lost 5 bases and J lost 5 bases. The V gene's germline CDR1 is MNHEY and CDR2 SVGAGI. The CDR3 has 14 residues. In nucleotides, the CDR3 is TGTGCCAGCAGTCCGACAGGGGGACTTTATGGCTACACCTTC. Translation gives CASSPTGGLYGYTF.

Remarks on this clone: At the DNA level, this CDR3 is encoded by other sequences in the same sample as well. The chain combines TRBV5-1 with TRBJ1-3; D gene ambiguous. V lost 6 bases, J lost 0 bases, and 10 bases lay in between. The V gene's germline CDR1 is SGHRS and CDR2 YFSETQ. This CDR3 is 14 amino acids long. The CDR3 coding sequence is TGCGCCAGCACCTCCGGGAGCTCTGGAAACACCATATATTTT. It specifies CASTSGSSGNTIYF.

The J gene is TRBJ2-1, the V gene TRBV27; D gene ambiguous. The CDR3 runs 13 residues. V dropped 3 bases and J dropped 5 bases, with 8 bases sitting between them. From germline, CDR1 is MNHEY and CDR2 SMNVEV (reference sequence). CDR3 region: CASSLSGNNEQFF. The CDR3 DNA sequence: TGTGCCAGCAGTTTGTCGGGTAACAATGAGCAGTTCTTC.

This rearrangement joins TRBV29-1 to TRBJ2-7, with 7 bases that match TRBD2. V shed 4 bases and J 4 bases; nucleotides not matched to a gene: 4. In germline, CDR1 is SQVTM, CDR2 ANQGSEA. This CDR3 comprises 12 residues. In DNA form, the CDR3 reads TGCAGCGTTGGGGACTACCAATACGAGCAGTACTTC. It codes for CSVGDYQYEQYF.

The gene calls are TRBV10-3 and TRBJ1-1, with 9 bases identical to TRBD1. V trimming: 6 bases; J trimming: 3 bases; junction bases outside the gene matches: 5. Germline CDR1 ENHRY, CDR2 SYGVKD. This CDR3 spans 14 amino acids. Here the CDR3 reads CAIRTGGYDTEAFF. CDR3 sequence (DNA): TGTGCCATCAGGACAGGGGGATATGACACTGAAGCTTTCTTT.

This clone occurred a few times. The rearrangement uses TRBV28 and TRBJ1-2; 8 nucleotides match TRBD1. Germline assignment: CDR1 MDHEN and CDR2 SYDVKM. The CDR3 length is 14 residues. Trimming at V came to 5 bases and at J to 5 bases, leaving 7 bases not matched to a gene. CDR3 loop: CASSPGQGWYGYTF. As DNA, the CDR3 is TGTGCCAGCAGTCCAGGACAGGGTTGGTATGGCTACACCTTC.

The rearrangement joins TRBV7-8 to TRBJ2-7; D is undetermined. V was pared by 5 bases and J by 6 bases, with 11 bases between. CDR1 is SGHVS, CDR2 FQNEAQ, per germline. This CDR3 comprises 12 residues. The CDR3 region is CASSPQRGEQYF. CDR3 nucleotide sequence: TGTGCCAGCAGCCCCCAGCGAGGCGAGCAGTACTTC.

This rearrangement joins TRBV5-5 to TRBJ1-2; no clear D. The germline CDR1 and CDR2 sequences are SGHKS and YYEKEE (reference sequence). V lost 4 bases, J lost 2 bases, and 9 bases lay in between. This CDR3 contains 13 residues. CDR3 DNA sequence: TGTGCCAGCAGCCCGACACCGAACTATGGCTACACCTTC. It specifies CASSPTPNYGYTF.

This chain joins TRBV29-1 and TRBJ1-2; perhaps TRBD1 as D (6 bases). With 6 bases removed from V and 8 bases from J, the gap between germline ends came to 19 bases. Germline CDR1 and CDR2: SQVTM and ANQGSEA. CDR3 length: 13 amino acids. The CDR3 sequence: CSVQLQGTGGYTF. The CDR3 DNA is TGCAGCGTGCAATTACAGGGTACCGGAGGCTACACCTTC.

This sequence joins TRBV30 and TRBJ2-7, with D uncertain. The CDR3 runs 13 residues. V lost 0 bases and J lost 2, with 8 bases in between. Germline assignment: CDR1 GTSNPN and CDR2 SVGIG (reference sequence). CDR3: CAWSVISTYEQYF. The DNA of the CDR3 is TGTGCCTGGAGTGTGATTAGTACCTACGAGCAGTACTTC. Filled out from reference TRBV30 and TRBJ2-7, the complete variable domain reads SQTIHQWPATLVQPVGSPLSLECTVEGTSNPNLYWYRQAAGRGLQLLFYSVGIGQISSEVPQNLSASRPQDRQFILSSKKLLLSDSGFYLCAWSVISTYEQYFGPGTRLTVT.

The CDR3 DNA follows: TGTGCCAGCAGCTTAGCAGCGGGTCCCACCGGGGAGCTGTTTTTT. As protein: CASSLAAGPTGELFF. This chain joins TRBV7-7 and TRBJ2-2, with D perhaps matching TRBD2 (6 bases). The CDR3 loop spans 15 amino acids. Per germline, CDR1 SSHAT and CDR2 FNYEAQ (reference sequence). Deletions cut 0 bases from V and 4 bases from J, with 9 bases between.